Below, one T cell receptor beta chain is given with its context. Seattle patients were enrolled during active infection and followed longitudinally. Per the study methods: Estimation of nucleated cell counts was performed using reference gene primer amplification. This table comes from immunoSEQ multiplex PCR, and its TCRdb copy is limited to in-frame clones, with some not included. The DNA was the basis for D and trimming; V, J and clone size are from that table. The sample lists nearly 250,000 clones, roughly 82% occurring once. The data derive from a study of blood T cell repertoires in COVID-19. Looking at the study overall: Samples taken during acute and convalescent COVID-19 were collected in the United States, Italy and Spain. T cells, B-cell-depleted T cells, or PBMCs provided the cDNA or gDNA that served as material.

There are 19 residues in the CDR3. V lost 4 bases to trimming and J lost 2 bases; unmatched junction nucleotides: 13. Germline CDR1 reads LGHDT; CDR2 reads YNNKEL (reference sequence). This chain connects TRBV3-1 (or the pseudogene TRBV3-2) to TRBJ2-3, with 12 bases identical to TRBD2. Specimen: peripheral blood. The clonotype comes from a woman older than 75 with COVID-19, enrolled during active disease. For the CDR3, the DNA is TGTGCCAGCAGCCCTCTCGGGGGGAGACTAGCGGGGGACACAGATACGCAGTATTTT. Its translation: CASSPLGGRLAGDTDTQYF.